This T cell receptor (beta chain) appears in the sequencing data of a study of cytomegalovirus exposure and HLA in healthy donors. Trimming stripped 2 bases from V and 4 bases from J, with 21 bases between. The CDR3 consists of 19 residues. Germline CDR1 LGHNA, CDR2 YNFKEQ. Study outcomes and limitations: A highly shared variant cluster was judged a likely technical artifact. In vitro work confirmed that three CMV-associated chains recognize CMV antigens. Most TCR beta V segments were productive about 87% or about 30% of the time in an earlier analysis.

Points on this clone: Antigen: not known.

Both 60 Vbeta primers and 13 Jbeta primers went into the PCR. Libraries were prepared by immunoSEQ multiplex PCR; TCRdb keeps only in-frame clonotypes and omits some of them. Its table records around 70,000 clones. V is TRBV4-2 and J is TRBJ1-6; D may be TRBD1 (5 bases). The sample comprised PBMCs. This receptor was taken from a middle-aged woman in good health and CMV-seropositive. CDR3 bases: TGTGCCAGCAGCCAATACACATCCGCCGGGGGGGAATATAATTCACCCCTCCACTTT. Residues: CASSQYTSAGGEYNSPLHF.